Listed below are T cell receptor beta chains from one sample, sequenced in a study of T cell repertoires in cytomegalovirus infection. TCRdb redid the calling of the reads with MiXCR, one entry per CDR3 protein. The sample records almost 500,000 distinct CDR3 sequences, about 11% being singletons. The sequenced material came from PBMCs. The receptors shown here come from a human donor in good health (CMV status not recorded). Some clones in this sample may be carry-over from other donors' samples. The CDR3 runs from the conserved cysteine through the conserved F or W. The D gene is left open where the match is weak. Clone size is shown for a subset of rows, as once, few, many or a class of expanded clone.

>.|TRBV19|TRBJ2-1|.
CATVPLTRDKILF
TGTGCCACAGTACCCCTCACCCGGGACAAAATCCTCTTC
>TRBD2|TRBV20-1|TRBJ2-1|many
CSASPIAGERYNEQFF
TGCAGTGCTAGCCCCATAGCGGGAGAAAGGTACAATGAGCAGTTCTTC
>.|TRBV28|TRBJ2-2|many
CASPPTGSNTGELFF
TGTGCCAGCCCCCCAACAGGATCGAACACCGGGGAGCTGTTTTTT
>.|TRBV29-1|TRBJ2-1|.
CSAELNEQFF
TGCAGCGCCGAACTTAATGAGCAGTTCTTC
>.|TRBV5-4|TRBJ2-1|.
CASSLQYNEQFF
TGTGCCAGCAGCTTACAGTACAATGAGCAGTTCTTC
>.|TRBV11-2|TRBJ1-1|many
CASSEWGRTEAFF
TGTGCCAGCAGCGAATGGGGGCGGACTGAAGCTTTCTTT
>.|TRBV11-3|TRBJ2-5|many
CASSLDRETETQYF
TGTGCCAGCAGCTTAGATCGAGAAACGGAGACCCAGTACTTC
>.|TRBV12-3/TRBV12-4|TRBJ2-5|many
CASSLGPLGNQYF
TGTGCCAGCAGTTTAGGGCCCTTGGGCAATCAGTACTTC
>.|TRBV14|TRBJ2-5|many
CASRLTLARSQETQYF
TGTGCCAGCAGGCTGACGCTAGCGCGGTCCCAAGAGACCCAGTACTTC
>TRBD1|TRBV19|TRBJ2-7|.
CASTSGTGEQYF
TGTGCCAGTACCTCCGGGACAGGCGAGCAGTACTTC
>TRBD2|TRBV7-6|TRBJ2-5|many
CASSPSGTSGQETQYF
TGTGCCAGCAGCCCATCCGGGACTAGCGGCCAAGAGACCCAGTACTTC
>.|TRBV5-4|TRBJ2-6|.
CASTQGGAGANVLTF
TGTGCCAGCACCCAGGGGGGGGCCGGGGCCAACGTCCTGACTTTC
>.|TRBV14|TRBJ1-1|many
CASSVTRNTEAFF
TGTGCCAGCAGCGTCACACGAAACACTGAAGCTTTCTTT
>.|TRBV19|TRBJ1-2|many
CASSVGAHYGYTF
TGTGCCAGTAGTGTGGGTGCGCACTATGGCTACACCTTC
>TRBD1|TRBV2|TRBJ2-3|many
CASKLQGSYTDTQYF
TGTGCCAGCAAGCTACAGGGGTCATACACAGATACGCAGTATTTT
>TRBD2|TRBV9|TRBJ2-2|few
CASSVSSGRTGELFF
TGTGCCAGCAGCGTTTCTAGCGGGAGGACCGGGGAGCTGTTTTTT
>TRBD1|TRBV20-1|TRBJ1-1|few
CSASNRGRQNTEAFF
TGCAGTGCTAGCAACAGGGGCAGACAAAACACTGAAGCTTTCTTT
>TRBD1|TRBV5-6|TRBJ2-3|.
CASSLEGASTDTQYF
TGTGCCAGCAGCTTGGAGGGGGCGAGCACAGATACGCAGTATTTT
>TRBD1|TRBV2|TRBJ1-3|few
CASSEARGPGNTIYF
TGTGCCAGCAGTGAAGCAAGGGGGCCGGGAAACACCATATATTTT
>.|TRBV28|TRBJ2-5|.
CASSCNGRIQETQYF
TGTGCCAGCAGTTGTAATGGACGGATCCAAGAGACCCAGTACTTC
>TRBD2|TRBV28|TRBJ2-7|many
CASSERYASGRSSYEQYF
TGTGCCAGCAGCGAAAGATACGCTAGCGGGAGGAGCTCCTACGAGCAGTACTTC
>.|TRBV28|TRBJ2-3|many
CASSFRRGRDYLGDTQYF
TGTGCCAGCAGTTTTCGTCGAGGGCGGGATTACCTTGGGGATACGCAGTATTTT
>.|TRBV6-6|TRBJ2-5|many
CASSSYSTRGETQYF
TGTGCCAGCAGTTCCTATTCGACTAGGGGCGAGACCCAGTACTTC
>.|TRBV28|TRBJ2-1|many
CASSLAAVSYNEQFF
TGTGCCAGCAGTTTAGCGGCGGTCTCCTACAATGAGCAGTTCTTC
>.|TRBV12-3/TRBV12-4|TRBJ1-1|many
CASSLARGGQAFF
TGTGCCAGCAGTTTAGCGCGGGGGGGGCAGGCTTTCTTT
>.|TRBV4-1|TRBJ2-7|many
CASSLSTVSYEQYF
TGCGCCAGCAGCCTTTCTACCGTTTCCTACGAGCAGTACTTC
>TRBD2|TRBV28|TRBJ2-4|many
CASSLREGIDIQYF
TGTGCCAGCAGTTTGCGGGAGGGGATAGACATTCAGTACTTC
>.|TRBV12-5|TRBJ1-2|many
CASGFGYFTNTF
TGTGCTAGTGGTTTTGGGTACTTCACCAACACCTTC
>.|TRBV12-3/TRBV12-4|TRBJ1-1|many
CASSFVDTEAFF
TGTGCCAGCAGTTTCGTGGACACTGAAGCTTTCTTT
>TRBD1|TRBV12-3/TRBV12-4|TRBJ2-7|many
CASSLASTYQPGDRSYEQYF
TGTGCCAGCAGTTTAGCGTCGACGTACCAGCCCGGGGACAGGTCCTACGAGCAGTACTTC
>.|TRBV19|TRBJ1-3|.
CASSLRLLSGNTIYF
TGTGCCAGTAGTCTGAGACTCCTATCAGGGAACACCATATATTTT
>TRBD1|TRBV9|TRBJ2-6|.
CASALNPTGTSSGANVLTF
TGTGCCAGCGCCCTAAACCCGACAGGGACAAGCTCTGGGGCCAACGTCCTGACTTTC
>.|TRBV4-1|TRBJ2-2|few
CASSQERGGELFF
TGCGCCAGCAGCCAAGAAAGAGGGGGGGAGCTGTTTTTT
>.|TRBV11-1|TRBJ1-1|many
CASSLRFRNTEAFF
TGTGCCAGCAGCTTAAGGTTCCGGAACACTGAAGCTTTCTTT
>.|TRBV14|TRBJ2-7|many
CARLWREQYF
TGTGCCAGGCTTTGGCGGGAGCAGTACTTC
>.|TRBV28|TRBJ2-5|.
CASSSPPVRETQYF
TGTGCCAGCAGTTCCCCCCCGGTGCGGGAGACCCAGTACTTC
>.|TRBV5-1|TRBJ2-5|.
CASSLLARGEETQYF
TGCGCCAGCAGCTTACTAGCGAGGGGGGAAGAGACCCAGTACTTC
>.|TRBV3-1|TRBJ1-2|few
CASSQAGRGYTF
TGTGCCAGCAGCCAAGCGGGGAGAGGCTACACCTTC
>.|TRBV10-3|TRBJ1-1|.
CAISESEASTEAFF
TGTGCCATCAGTGAGTCGGAGGCGAGCACTGAAGCTTTCTTT